This T cell receptor (beta chain) was sequenced during a study of T cell responses to AZD1222 COVID-19 vaccine. Study outcomes and limitations: Two AZD1222 administrations were followed by greater Spike-specific TCR breadth and depth. There were mostly white British donors and more females than males, and clonal diversity was possibly underestimated. Mapped onto spike, vaccine-associated CD4 TCRs spanned it and were dominant at 160-218 and 743-854.

Points on this clone: Its antigen is currently unknown.

Germline CDR1 reads SEHNR; CDR2 reads FQNEAQ (reference sequence). This CDR3 is 11 amino acids long. V lost 6 bases and J 3 bases, leaving 6 bases between the germline ends. Sequenced by immunoSEQ multiplex PCR; TCRdb stores in-frame clones only, minus some. Here the sample spans roughly 100,000 clones, just over 90% being singletons. The sample was peripheral blood, taken on day 0 of AZD1222 vaccination. The chain recombines TRBV7-9 with TRBJ2-7; no definite D call. The TCR comes from an adult in good health. The CDR3 spells CASSLYYEQYF. Written as DNA, the CDR3 is TGTGCCAGCAGTCTTTACTACGAGCAGTACTTC. Full variable domain (outside the CDR3, taken from reference TRBV7-9 and TRBJ2-7): DTGVSQNPRHKITKRGQNVTFRCDPISEHNRLYWYRQTLGQGPEFLTYFQNEAQLEKSRLLSDRFSAERPKGSFSTLEIQRTEQGDSAMYLCASSLYYEQYFGPGTRLTVT.